This passage covers 26 T cell receptor beta chains from one sample sequenced in a study of breast tumors, draining lymph nodes, adjacent tissues. Breast cancer patients provided tissue from their axillary draining lymph nodes. TCRdb reprocessed the multiplex PCR reads via MiXCR and lists one record per CDR3 protein. The sample holds roughly 260,000 distinct CDR3 sequences, about 30% seen once. The sequenced material came from axillary lymph node tissue. The receptors were sampled from a female donor with breast cancer. Some clones in this sample may be carry-over from other donors' samples.

This clonotype was detected ten times or more. This chain joins TRBV2 and TRBJ2-1; 8 bases align to TRBD2. CDR3 length: 14 residues. From germline, CDR1 is SNHLY and CDR2 FYNNEI. V gave up 7 bases and J gave up 3 bases; unmatched junction bases: 5. CDR3 amino acids: CASKSGRDYNEQFF. The CDR3 DNA follows: TGTGCCAGCAAAAGCGGGAGAGACTACAATGAGCAGTTCTTC.

There are many counts of this clonotype. V and J are TRBV6-1 and TRBJ2-7; 10 nucleotides align to TRBD1. Germline assignment: CDR1 MNHNS and CDR2 SASEGT. V trimming: 6 bases; J trimming: 4 bases; junction bases outside the gene matches: 3. The CDR3 is 13 amino acids. DNA of the CDR3: TGTGCCAGCAGCCGGGACAGGGGATACGAGCAGTACTTC. Its protein is CASSRDRGYEQYF.

This clonotype was observed many times. This chain connects TRBV9 to TRBJ2-7, with a tentative D call TRBD2 (6 bases). The V and J ends lost 0 bases and 0 bases respectively, with 10 bases between them. Per the germline V gene, CDR1 is SGDLS and CDR2 is YYNGEE. The CDR3 sequence is 15 residues long. The CDR3 spells CASSVGGEFSYEQYF. DNA of the CDR3: TGTGCCAGCAGCGTAGGGGGGGAGTTCTCCTACGAGCAGTACTTC.

This clonotype was seen many times. The J gene is TRBJ2-5, the V gene TRBV10-3; D perhaps matches TRBD1 (6 bases). The ends were cut back, 10 bases at V and 2 bases at J, with 17 bases in the middle. The CDR3 is made up of 14 amino acids. Germline values: CDR1 ENHRY, CDR2 SYGVKD. CDR3 in DNA: TGTGCCACCGGACCAGGACAGCTACAAGAGACCCAGTACTTC. It encodes CATGPGQLQETQYF.

This clonotype occurred once. The chain combines TRBV20-1 with TRBJ2-5; D remains unclear. The germline V and J ends were trimmed by 6 bases and 4 bases, with 12 bases remaining between them. The CDR3 is 12 residues long. Germline V gene data show CDR1 as DFQATT and CDR2 as SNEGSKA (reference sequence). The CDR3 sequence: CSAPNPGETQYF. The CDR3 DNA is TGCAGTGCGCCTAATCCGGGAGAGACCCAGTACTTC.

In regard to this clonotype: Sequence at one end of the junction differs from germline and may be a read error. The chain joins TRBV29-1 to TRBJ1-3; D possibly corresponds to TRBD1 (5 bases). The germline V gene has CDR1 SQVTM and CDR2 ANQGSEA. The CDR3 spans 14 residues. This CDR3 reads CSVEDEGAGSTIYF. The DNA for the CDR3 is TGCAGCGTTGAAGATGAAGGGGCTGGAAGCACCATATATTTT.

In its sample, this clonotype was seen a few times. This chain joins TRBV3-1 and TRBJ1-6; no clear D gene. The CDR3 has 16 residues. Per germline, CDR1 LGHDT and CDR2 YNNKEL (reference sequence). V lost 1 base to trimming and J lost 8 bases, with 15 bases between them. CDR3 nucleotides: TGTGCCAGCAGCCAAGTCCCCTCTGGTGTAGATTCACCCCTCCACTTT. Translation: CASSQVPSGVDSPLHF.

The sample holds many counts of this clonotype. The chain uses TRBV19 and TRBJ2-1; D gene ambiguous. Germline CDR1 LNHDA, CDR2 SQIVND (reference sequence). V shed 3 bases and J shed 6 bases, with 18 bases lying between them. This CDR3 is 16 amino acids long. Here the CDR3 DNA reads TGTGCCAGTAGTATGGCCCCCACACTCGAGGTCAATGAGCAGTTCTTC. This translates into CASSMAPTLEVNEQFF. Combining the CDR3 with reference TRBV19 and TRBJ2-1 gives the whole variable domain DGGITQSPKYLFRKEGQNVTLSCEQNLNHDAMYWYRQDPGQGLRLIYYSQIVNDFQKGDIAEGYSVSREKKESFPLTVTSAQKNPTAFYLCASSMAPTLEVNEQFFGPGTRLTVL.

This clonotype showed up many times. V is TRBV11-3 and J is TRBJ2-3; 9 bases are shared with TRBD2. CDR1 and CDR2 (germline): SGHNT, YENEEA. This CDR3 has 15 amino acids. V shed 5 bases, J shed 1 base, and the junction held 4 bases outside the gene matches. CDR3 DNA sequence: TGTGCCAGCAGCAAGAGCGGGAGGCGCACAGATACGCAGTATTTT. Its translation is CASSKSGRRTDTQYF.

This clonotype was picked up many times. The CDR3 DNA reads TGTGCCACCACAAGGGGGGGTGGAAACACCATATATTTT. It codes for CATTRGGGNTIYF. The V call is TRBV6-5, the J call TRBJ1-3; tentatively, D is TRBD1 (6 bases). Germline V gives CDR1 MNHEY, CDR2 SVGAGI. There are 13 residues in the CDR3. Trimming took off 10 bases at V and 3 bases at J, with 13 bases between the two ends.

Regarding this clonotype: Germline and junction disagree at one end, which may indicate a read error. V gene TRBV7-2 combines with J gene TRBJ2-1; D is unclear. The germline V gene encodes CDR1 SGHTA and CDR2 FQGNSA. There are 12 residues in the CDR3. The CDR3, as DNA: TGTGCCAGCAGCTTAGATTACAATGAGCGGTTCTTC. Protein product: CASSLDYNERFF.

In its sample, this clonotype was seen many times. The chain uses TRBV29-1 and TRBJ1-6, with 9 bases fitting TRBD1. V shed 6 bases and J 7 bases; nucleotides not matched to a gene: 1. Per the germline V gene, CDR1 is SQVTM and CDR2 is ANQGSEA. CDR3 length: 12 residues. The CDR3 DNA is TGCAGCGTCGGGACAGGGAATTCACCCCTCCACTTT. This translates into CSVGTGNSPLHF. The full variable domain, rest sourced from reference TRBV29-1 and TRBJ1-6, is SAVISQKPSRDICQRGTSLTIQCQVDSQVTMMFWYRQQPGQSLTLIATANQGSEATYESGFVIDKFPISRPNLTFSTLTVSNMSPEDSSIYLCSVGTGNSPLHFGNGTRLTVT.

This clonotype was seen repeatedly, ten times or more. Since a much larger clone is just one base distant, this may be a read error. CDR3: CASSAGLAEETQSF. CDR3 bases: TGTGCCAGCAGCGCCGGACTAGCGGAAGAGACCCAGTCCTTC. J is TRBJ2-5 and V is TRBV9; 10 nucleotides match TRBD2. CDR3 size: 14 residues. In germline, CDR1 is SGDLS, CDR2 YYNGEE.

This clonotype occurred a few times. The junction shows a germline mismatch at one end, possibly a read error. The rearrangement uses TRBV27 and TRBJ2-7, with 8 bases fitting TRBD2. The germline V gene has CDR1 MNHEY and CDR2 SMNVEV (reference sequence). CDR3 length: 15 residues. The CDR3: CASSLFGTRAYEQYF. CDR3 sequence (DNA): TGTGCCAGCAGCTTATTCGGGACTAGGGCCTACGAGCAGTACTTC.

This clonotype was observed many times. This may stem from a read error, because a much larger clone lies one nucleotide away. The V gene is TRBV29-1, the J gene TRBJ2-3; unclear D gene. V was cut by 8 bases and J by 8 bases, with 17 bases left in between. Per germline, CDR1 SQVTM and CDR2 ANQGSEA. This CDR3 has 12 residues. This CDR3 is CSTSNVDGTQYF. The CDR3 DNA is TGCAGCACCAGCAACGTCGACGGTACGCAGTATTTT.

This clonotype was counted ten times or more. The chain carries TRBV7-8 and TRBJ2-2, with D hard to call. Germline V gives CDR1 SGHVS, CDR2 FQNEAQ. Between the trimmed V and J ends, which lost 0 bases and 1 base, there was a span of 6 bases. The CDR3 is made up of 15 amino acids. The CDR3 region is CASSLARMNTGELFF. CDR3 nucleotides: TGTGCCAGCAGCTTAGCGCGGATGAACACCGGGGAGCTGTTTTTT.

This sequence joins TRBV24-1 and TRBJ2-1; D remains unclear. CDR1 and CDR2 (germline): KGHDR, SFDVKD. With 11 bases removed from V and 4 bases from J, the gap between germline ends came to 17 bases. This CDR3 region has 14 residues. The CDR3 region has the DNA TGTGCCAGCTCACCAGCGAGCCGTTACAATGAGCAGTTCTTC. Its protein is CASSPASRYNEQFF.

The table lists this clonotype with many counts. The chain joins TRBV11-3 to TRBJ2-3, with a weak D call TRBD1 (6 bases). Trimming removed 2 bases at V and 4 bases at J, with 19 bases between. The CDR3 spans 17 residues. Per the germline V gene, CDR1 is SGHNT and CDR2 is YENEEA. CDR3 region: CASSLPTTARGSDTQYF. CDR3 sequence (DNA): TGTGCCAGCAGCTTACCAACCACGGCCAGGGGTTCAGATACGCAGTATTTT.

This clonotype has ten or more counts. The genes are TRBV4-1 and TRBJ2-7, with D perhaps matching TRBD1 (7 bases). The CDR3 loop spans 15 amino acids. V was shortened by 7 bases and J by 3 bases, with 19 bases between the two germline ends. Germline V gene sequence: CDR1 MGHRA, CDR2 YSYEKL. The CDR3 nucleotides read TGCGCCAGCACTATGAACGCGGGACAGCACTACGAGCAGTACTTC. Its translation: CASTMNAGQHYEQYF.

This rearrangement joins TRBV5-1 to TRBJ1-1; D gene unclear. The V end lost 2 bases, the J end lost 0 bases, and 5 bases lay between the germline ends. This CDR3 region has 13 residues. Germline assignment: CDR1 SGHRS and CDR2 YFSETQ. CDR3 protein: CASSFTMNTEAFF. CDR3 DNA: TGCGCCAGCAGCTTCACAATGAACACTGAAGCTTTCTTT. The whole variable domain, remainder taken from reference TRBV5-1 and TRBJ1-1, is KAGVTQTPRYLIKTRGQQVTLSCSPISGHRSVSWYQQTPGQGLQFLFEYFSETQRNKGNFPGRFSGRQFSNSRSEMNVSTLELGDSALYLCASSFTMNTEAFFGQGTRLTVV.

In regard to this clonotype: A much larger clone lies a single base off, so this may be a read error. The conserved final phenylalanine or tryptophan is absent from the CDR3, which likely points to a read error. The chain recombines TRBV19 with TRBJ2-1, with 8 bases fitting TRBD2. There are 15 residues in the CDR3. Germline V gives CDR1 LNHDA, CDR2 SQIVND (reference sequence). The V gene end was trimmed by 7 bases and the J gene end by 6 bases; junction bases not matched to a gene: 11. CDR3 DNA sequence: TGTGCCAGTATGGGACCCGGGAGGGCCAGCAATGAGCAGTTCTCC. Its protein product is CASMGPGRASNEQFS.

This clonotype was observed many times. The chain has TRBV30 and TRBJ2-5; 7 bases map to TRBD1. CDR3 length: 14 amino acids. Germline CDR1 and CDR2: GTSNPN and SVGIG (reference sequence). With 1 base clipped from V and 5 bases from J, the junction kept 7 bases outside the gene matches. DNA for the CDR3: TGTGCCTGGAGTGCAGGACAGGCGAAGGAGACCCAGTACTTC. The encoded protein is CAWSAGQAKETQYF.

This clonotype was counted at least ten times. The conserved final phenylalanine or tryptophan is absent from the CDR3, which likely points to a read error. V is TRBV20-1 and J is TRBJ1-6; D perhaps matches TRBD1 (5 bases). CDR3 length: 14 amino acids. Germline assignment: CDR1 DFQATT and CDR2 SNEGSKA (reference sequence). Trimming took 4 bases from V and 3 from J, leaving 10 bases between them. CDR3 protein: CSAKLGGYNSPLHL. CDR3 coding DNA: TGCAGTGCTAAGTTGGGGGGCTATAATTCACCCCTCCACTTG.

The rearrangement joins TRBV20-1 to TRBJ2-1; weak D call: TRBD2 (5 bases). Germline values: CDR1 DFQATT, CDR2 SNEGSKA (reference sequence). The ends were cut back, 0 bases at V and 9 bases at J, with 18 bases in the middle. This CDR3 has 15 residues. The CDR3 bases are TGCAGTGCTAGAGATGGTCGGGGTAGATGGGGTGAGCAGTTCTTC. This codes for CSARDGRGRWGEQFF.

This clonotype has at least ten counts. CDR3 in DNA: TGCAGCGTCACGCCTCTCGGGGGCGCCGGGGAGCTGTTTTTT. Encoded protein: CSVTPLGGAGELFF. The chain uses TRBV29-1 and TRBJ2-2; D is tentatively TRBD1 or TRBD2 (6 bases each). The CDR3 loop spans 14 amino acids. Per the germline V gene, CDR1 is SQVTM and CDR2 is ANQGSEA. Trimming took off 6 bases at V and 6 bases at J, with 17 bases between the two ends.

This clonotype was observed many times. This chain connects TRBV6-6 to TRBJ2-7, with 9 bases identical to TRBD1. The CDR3 length is 16 residues. Losses at the gene ends were 3 bases for V and 5 bases for J; bases not matched to a gene: 11. Per the germline V gene, CDR1 is MNHNY and CDR2 is SVGAGI (reference sequence). CDR3 region: CASSYKMGQGSNEQYF. Written as DNA, the CDR3 is TGTGCCAGCAGTTATAAAATGGGACAGGGTTCCAACGAGCAGTACTTC.